Following are 32 T cell receptor beta chains from one sample sequenced in a study of T cell repertoires in urothelial bladder cancer. Method: immunoSEQ multiplex PCR; TCRdb's copy keeps in-frame clones and lacks some. The sample has around 10,000 clones, 58% seen once. Sequences were obtained from tumor-infiltrating cells from bladder cancer. All receptors derive from a human donor with urothelial carcinoma.

The rearrangement joins TRBV7-6 to TRBJ1-3; D is unresolved. Germline CDR1 is SGHVS and CDR2 is FNYEAQ. The length of the CDR3 is 17 residues. V was trimmed by 4 bases and J by 0 bases, leaving 16 bases between them. CDR3 sequence (DNA): TGTGCCAGCAGCTCGGGCGTGGTCCCCGGCTCTGGAAACACCATATATTTT. Its protein is CASSSGVVPGSGNTIYF.

The gene calls are TRBV5-4 and TRBJ2-1, with D maybe TRBD2 (6 bases). The CDR3 is 15 residues long. The V gene lost 5 bases and the J gene lost 0 bases, with 12 bases spanning the gap. Germline lookup yields CDR1 SGHNT and CDR2 YYREEE (reference sequence). The CDR3 sequence: CASSTGESSYNEQFF. The CDR3 DNA follows: TGTGCCAGCAGTACGGGGGAGAGCTCCTACAATGAGCAGTTCTTC.

The gene calls are TRBV5-4 and TRBJ1-2, with 9 bases lining up with TRBD1. Germline trimming cut 2 bases from V and 5 bases from J; bases unmatched to any gene: 4. The CDR3 extends over 14 amino acids. Germline V lookup: CDR1 SGHNT, CDR2 YYREEE (reference sequence). The CDR3 DNA reads TGTGCCAGCAGCTTTATGGGACAGGGTTATGGCTACACCTTC. It specifies CASSFMGQGYGYTF.

The chain couples TRBV4-3 to TRBJ1-3; D gene unclear. The CDR3 length is 14 residues. V was trimmed by 2 bases and J by 0 bases, leaving 5 bases between them. Germline CDR1 reads LGHNA; CDR2 reads YSLEER. This chain's CDR3 is CASSQLGSGNTIYF. The CDR3 nucleotides are TGCGCCAGCAGCCAATTAGGCTCTGGAAACACCATATATTTT.

The chain combines TRBV4-3 with TRBJ1-4; 7 bases are shared with TRBD1. Germline CDR1 and CDR2: LGHNA and YSLEER. This CDR3 region has 19 residues. Losses at the gene ends were 0 bases for V and 3 bases for J; bases not matched to a gene: 13. The CDR3 protein is CASSQEIPGGVGANEKLFF. CDR3 sequence (DNA): TGCGCCAGCAGCCAAGAAATTCCAGGGGGGGTAGGGGCTAATGAAAAACTGTTTTTT.

The table lists this clone with a count of one. The genes are TRBV28 and TRBJ2-7, with unresolved D. This CDR3 is built from 11 residues. The germline CDR1 and CDR2 sequences are MDHEN and SYDVKM. V was pared by 4 bases and J by 1 base, with 2 bases between. CDR3 loop: CASSWSYEQYF. The CDR3 DNA reads as TGTGCCAGCAGTTGGTCCTACGAGCAGTACTTC. Supplemented by reference TRBV28 and TRBJ2-7, the full variable domain reads DVKVTQSSRYLVKRTGEKVFLECVQDMDHENMFWYRQDPGLGLRLIYFSYDVKMKEKGDIPEGYSVSREKKERFSLILESASTNQTSMYLCASSWSYEQYFGPGTRLTVT.

This clone showed up just a few times. V usage is TRBV7-2 and J usage is TRBJ1-2, with a tentative D call TRBD1 (6 bases). The germline CDR1 and CDR2 sequences are SGHTA and FQGNSA. V was shortened by 2 bases and J by 8 bases, with 18 bases between the two germline ends. There are 15 residues in the CDR3. The CDR3 DNA is TGTGCCAGCAGCTTACGTTTGGCAGGGGTATTAGGCTACACCTTC. Its protein product is CASSLRLAGVLGYTF.

The chain couples TRBV5-6 to TRBJ1-2; D unresolved. V lost 4 bases and J 5 bases, leaving 12 bases between the germline ends. Germline V lookup: CDR1 SGHDT, CDR2 YYEEEE. CDR3 length: 13 amino acids. Here the CDR3 DNA reads TGTGCCAGCAGCATTGGCCGGGAGTATGGCTACACCTTC. Its translation: CASSIGREYGYTF.

This rearrangement joins TRBV2 to TRBJ2-7; TRBD2 matches 7 bases. Germline V gene lookup returns CDR1 SNHLY and CDR2 FYNNEI. Germline trimming cut 7 bases from V and 6 bases from J; bases unmatched to any gene: 21. The CDR3 is 17 amino acids. DNA of the CDR3: TGTGCCAGCAATAGCGGGCAATCAATACTCGACCTGTCCGAGCAGTACTTC. Its translation: CASNSGQSILDLSEQYF. Full variable domain (rest looked up from reference TRBV2 and TRBJ2-7): EPEVTQTPSHQVTQMGQEVILRCVPISNHLYFYWYRQILGQKVEFLVSFYNNEISEKSEIFDDQFSVERPDGSNFTLKIRSTKLEDSAMYFCASNSGQSILDLSEQYFGPGTRLTVT.

This clone was seen only once. J is TRBJ1-1 and V is TRBV5-1; D gene unclear. V was pared by 0 bases and J by 0 bases, with 9 bases between. Germline V CDR1 and CDR2: SGHRS, YFSETQ. CDR3 length equals 15 residues. CDR3 nucleotides: TGCGCCAGCAGCTTGGGGCACGGGGTGAACACTGAAGCTTTCTTT. Encoded protein: CASSLGHGVNTEAFF.

This clone was seen just once. The DNA of the CDR3 is TGTGCCAGCAGCGAACAGAGTAACTATGGCTACACCTTC. Amino acid sequence: CASSEQSNYGYTF. V is TRBV7-6 and J is TRBJ1-2, with D unresolved. The CDR3 is 13 residues long. The germline gives CDR1 SGHVS, CDR2 FNYEAQ. Trimming stripped 5 bases from V and 1 base from J, with 8 bases between.

In regard to this clone: A read error may produce the germline difference seen at one junction end. The chain recombines TRBV6-1 with TRBJ1-1, with a possible D match to TRBD1 (6 bases). The CDR3 spans 14 residues. Germline CDR1 and CDR2: MNHNS and SASEGT. This CDR3 is CAISEGGRGTEAFF. As DNA, the CDR3 is TGTGCCATCAGTGAGGGGGGCAGGGGCACTGAAGCTTTCTTT.

The chain employs TRBV4-2 and TRBJ1-5, with 7 bases lining up with TRBD1. The junction had 8 bases not matched to a gene; V was cut back by 3 bases and J by 3 bases. Germline-derived CDR1 and CDR2 are LGHNA and YNFKEQ. The CDR3 consists of 16 residues. The chain's CDR3 is CASSHDPGQANQPQHF. The CDR3 DNA sequence: TGTGCCAGCAGCCACGACCCAGGACAGGCCAATCAGCCCCAGCATTTT.

The chain has TRBV20-1 and TRBJ2-3; a possible D gene is TRBD1 (5 bases). V was trimmed by 7 bases and J by 5 bases, leaving 10 bases between them. In germline, CDR1 is DFQATT, CDR2 SNEGSKA (reference sequence). The CDR3 length is 11 residues. The CDR3 DNA sequence: TGCAGTGAGGAAAGGGGAGATACGCAGTATTTT. Translating gives CSEERGDTQYF.

The rearrangement joins TRBV21-1 to TRBJ1-2; no DNA check was done on the table's D call, TRBD1. TRBV21-1 is a listed pseudogene. This CDR3 contains 19 residues. The CDR3 DNA sequence: TGTGCCAGCAGCAAAGAGCAGGGGCCAAGGCAGGGAAATTCCTATGGCTACACCTTC. Translation: CASSKEQGPRQGNSYGYTF.

The J gene is TRBJ1-4, the V gene TRBV27, with D unresolved. Trimming stripped 3 bases from V and 0 bases from J, with 8 bases between. CDR1 MNHEY and CDR2 SMNVEV come from the germline V gene (reference sequence). The CDR3 runs to 15 residues. CDR3 sequence reads: CASSFSVATNEKLFF. The CDR3 nucleotides read TGTGCCAGCAGTTTTTCCGTTGCAACTAATGAAAAACTGTTTTTT.

The chain recombines TRBV7-8 with TRBJ2-3; unclear D gene. The germline V and J ends were trimmed by 2 bases and 2 bases, with 11 bases remaining between them. The CDR3 runs 15 residues. Germline V CDR1 and CDR2: SGHVS, FQNEAQ. The CDR3: CASSLPPDFTDTQYF. The CDR3 DNA reads as TGTGCCAGCAGCTTACCCCCAGACTTCACAGATACGCAGTATTTT.

J is TRBJ1-2 and V is TRBV11-2; a weak D match, TRBD1 (5 bases). In germline, CDR1 is SGHAT, CDR2 FQNNGV. The V gene lost 0 bases and the J gene lost 12 bases, with 14 bases spanning the gap. The CDR3 contains 13 residues. This CDR3 reads CASSLDSSGLDTF. In DNA form, the CDR3 reads TGTGCCAGCAGCTTAGATAGTTCGGGGCTTGACACCTTC.

The genes are TRBV9 and TRBJ2-3; 10 positions match TRBD1. CDR3 length equals 17 residues. Germline V gene data show CDR1 as SGDLS and CDR2 as YYNGEE. The J segment lost 2 bases and the V segment lost 5 bases, leaving 11 bases of the junction unmatched. The DNA for the CDR3 is TGTGCCAGCAGGCCTGGGACAGGGGATTGGGACACAGATACGCAGTATTTT. The encoded protein is CASRPGTGDWDTDTQYF.

The chain carries TRBV19 and TRBJ1-2, with D possibly matching TRBD1 (5 bases). Between the trimmed V and J ends, which lost 0 bases and 3 bases, there was a span of 17 bases. CDR1 and CDR2 (germline): LNHDA, SQIVND (reference sequence). This CDR3 comprises 17 residues. DNA of the CDR3: TGTGCCAGTAGTATAGATCTAGGGGACGGTATTTACTATGGCTACACCTTC. Translation: CASSIDLGDGIYYGYTF.

The chain recombines TRBV7-2 with TRBJ2-3; no firm D call. Trimming took off 5 bases at V and 2 bases at J, with 8 bases between the two ends. This CDR3 is built from 13 residues. Germline V gives CDR1 SGHTA, CDR2 FQGNSA. The CDR3 sequence is CASSPHITDTQYF. The CDR3 DNA reads TGTGCCAGCAGCCCCCATATCACAGATACGCAGTATTTT.

The count of this clone is one. The chain uses TRBV9 and TRBJ1-5; D remains unclear. The CDR3 is 17 residues long. CDR1 is SGDLS and CDR2 is YYNGEE in the germline V gene. The ends were cut back, 0 bases at V and 9 bases at J, with 22 bases in the middle. CDR3 loop: CASSVGMVRRRIRPQHF. DNA for the CDR3: TGTGCCAGCAGCGTAGGGATGGTACGCCGGCGGATTCGGCCCCAGCATTTT.

This sequence joins TRBV7-9 and TRBJ2-7; D is possibly TRBD1 (6 bases). V gave up 5 bases and J gave up 2 bases, with 13 bases separating them. CDR1 is SEHNR, CDR2 FQNEAQ, per germline (reference sequence). This CDR3 has 14 amino acids. CDR3 sequence: CASSPSSGAYEQYF. The CDR3 coding sequence is TGTGCCAGCAGCCCCTCGTCAGGGGCCTACGAGCAGTACTTC.

V usage is TRBV7-8 and J usage is TRBJ2-3, with TRBD2 matching over 10 bases. The CDR3 sequence is 17 residues long. The J segment lost 3 bases and the V segment lost 5 bases, leaving 11 bases of the junction unmatched. Germline V gene lookup returns CDR1 SGHVS and CDR2 FQNEAQ. The CDR3 region has the DNA TGTGCCAGCAGCCGCAAGCTCCCTAGCGGGGGTACAGATACGCAGTATTTT. It codes for CASSRKLPSGGTDTQYF.

This rearrangement joins TRBV30 to TRBJ2-7, with D possibly TRBD1 on 6 matching bases. Trimming removed 0 bases from V and 6 bases from J, with 12 bases in between. The CDR3 runs to 13 residues. From germline, CDR1 is GTSNPN and CDR2 SVGIG (reference sequence). CDR3 in amino acids: CAWSVIRGIEQYF. The CDR3 DNA follows: TGTGCCTGGAGTGTAATTAGGGGGATCGAGCAGTACTTC.

V and J are TRBV6-5 and TRBJ2-7; 9 bases map to TRBD1. V was clipped by 8 bases and J by 5 bases; unmatched bases: 13. The CDR3 has 15 residues. Germline CDR1 reads MNHEY; CDR2 reads SVGAGI. CDR3 protein: CASSFPGTGSHEQYF. The CDR3 DNA follows: TGTGCCAGCTCATTCCCCGGGACAGGGTCGCACGAGCAGTACTTC.

The V and J genes are TRBV10-2 and TRBJ1-1; D is ambiguous. The V gene lost 8 bases and the J gene lost 2 bases, with 12 bases spanning the gap. Germline V gives CDR1 WSHSY, CDR2 SAAADI. The CDR3 runs 13 residues. This CDR3 reads CASGIGLNTEAFF. Written as DNA, the CDR3 is TGCGCCAGCGGTATAGGGCTTAACACTGAAGCTTTCTTT.

This clone was seen a few times. The genes are TRBV9 and TRBJ1-4, with 9 bases fitting TRBD1. The V gene's germline CDR1 is SGDLS and CDR2 YYNGEE. V dropped 3 bases and J dropped 2; count of bases not matched to a gene: 11. The CDR3 covers 18 residues. CDR3 region: CASSASGTGWATNEKLFF. In nucleotides, the CDR3 is TGTGCCAGCAGCGCCTCTGGGACAGGGTGGGCGACTAATGAAAAACTGTTTTTT.

The chain recombines TRBV9 with TRBJ1-2, with 11 bases fitting TRBD1. The CDR3 has 15 residues. Germline lookup yields CDR1 SGDLS and CDR2 YYNGEE. Trimming took 3 bases from V and 5 from J; bases not matched to a gene: 6. The CDR3 bases are TGTGCCAGCAGCGCTCAGGGGACAGGGGGATATGGCTACACCTTC. Residues: CASSAQGTGGYGYTF.

The V gene is TRBV10-2, the J gene TRBJ2-7; D is uncertain. Trimming took 2 bases from V and 3 from J, leaving 8 bases between them. The CDR3 covers 13 residues. CDR1 and CDR2 (germline): WSHSY, SAAADI. CDR3 protein: CASSEAGFYEQYF. The DNA for the CDR3 is TGCGCCAGCAGTGAGGCCGGGTTCTACGAGCAGTACTTC.

The chain employs TRBV6-1 and TRBJ2-3; D unclear. The germline V gene encodes CDR1 MNHNS and CDR2 SASEGT. V dropped 1 base and J dropped 2 bases, with 7 bases sitting between them. The CDR3 sequence is 14 residues long. CDR3: CASSEGLSTDTQYF. Written as DNA, the CDR3 is TGTGCCAGCAGTGAAGGACTTTCCACAGATACGCAGTATTTT.

This clone is classed as medium-sized. The V call is TRBV25-1, the J call TRBJ1-1, with a tentative D call TRBD1 (6 bases). Per germline, CDR1 MGHDK and CDR2 SYGVNS. The CDR3 covers 14 residues. Trimming removed 7 bases from V and 4 bases from J, with 16 bases in between. The CDR3 is CASNFQGFCTEAFF. The CDR3 DNA reads TGTGCCAGCAATTTTCAGGGGTTCTGCACTGAAGCTTTCTTT.